Here is one T cell receptor beta chain with its context. This entry is derived from a study of CD8 T cells in Susac syndrome. cDNA came from roughly 0.53 to 1 ug RNA primed by random hexamers. Multiplex PCR with immunoSEQ amplified the TCR beta CDR3 across 54 Vbeta and 13 Jbeta. TCRdb called the immunoSEQ multiplex PCR reads again in MiXCR, with one record for every CDR3 protein. In the table there are 110,000 or so distinct CDR3 sequences, less than 97% of which are singletons. CDR3 length equals 14 residues. Trimming removed 3 bases from V and 5 bases from J, with 10 bases in between. Germline V gene lookup returns CDR1 SNHLY and CDR2 FYNNEI.

This chain links TRBV2 with TRBJ1-4; tentatively, D is TRBD1 (5 bases). Material: CD4+ T cells from PBMCs. The receptor was derived from a human donor in good health. CDR3 protein: CASSERGANEKLFF. The CDR3 DNA reads TGTGCCAGCAGTGAGAGGGGCGCGAATGAAAAACTGTTTTTT.